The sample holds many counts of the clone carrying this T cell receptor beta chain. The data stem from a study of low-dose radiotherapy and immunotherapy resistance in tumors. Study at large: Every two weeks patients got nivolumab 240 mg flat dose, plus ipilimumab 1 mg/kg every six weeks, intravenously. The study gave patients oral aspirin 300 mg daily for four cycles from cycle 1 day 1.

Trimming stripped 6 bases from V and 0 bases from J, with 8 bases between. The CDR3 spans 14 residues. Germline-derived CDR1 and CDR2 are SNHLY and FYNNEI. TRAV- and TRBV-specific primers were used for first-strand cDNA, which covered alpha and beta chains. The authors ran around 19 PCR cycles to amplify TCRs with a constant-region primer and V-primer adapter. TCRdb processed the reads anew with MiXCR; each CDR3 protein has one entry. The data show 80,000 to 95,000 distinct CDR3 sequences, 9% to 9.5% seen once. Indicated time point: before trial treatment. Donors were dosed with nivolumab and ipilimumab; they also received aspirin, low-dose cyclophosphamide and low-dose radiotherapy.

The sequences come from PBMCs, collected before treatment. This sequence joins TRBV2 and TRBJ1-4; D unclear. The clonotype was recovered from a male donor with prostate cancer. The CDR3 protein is CASSYRATNEKLFF. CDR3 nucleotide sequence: TGTGCCAGCAGCTACAGAGCAACTAATGAAAAACTGTTTTTT.